This TCR beta chain was captured by sequencing in a study of T-cell reconstitution after alpha-beta-depleted transplantation in children. Germline CDR1 LNHDA, CDR2 SQIVND (reference sequence). After removal of 6 bases from V and 5 bases from J, the junction contained 5 bases not matched to a gene. The CDR3 is 13 residues long. Preparation of the TCRbeta library was carried out with unique molecular identifiers. MiXCR was run by TCRdb on the PCR reads, yielding one entry per CDR3 protein. The repertoire has about 480,000 distinct CDR3 sequences, around an eighth of them found once; the top ten carry about 5.4%.

This chain connects TRBV19 to TRBJ2-5, with 8 bases that match TRBD2. Here the sequenced sample was PBMCs from the stem cell graft donor, taken from the stem cell graft. This TCR derives from a human donor who donated a stem cell graft to a child with combined immunodeficiency. The CDR3 coding sequence is TGTGCCAGTAGAAATAGCGGGGCGGAGACCCAGTACTTC. It is translated as CASRNSGAETQYF.